The entry below describes one TCR beta chain. This clonotype is assessed as medium-sized (0.01 to 0.1%). Its binding antigen is unknown. No base qualities exist here, and no much larger clone lies one base off it. Libraries were built with 5' RACE. Instrument used: NextSeq 500. The TCR library protocol attached a unique molecular identifier to each TCR cDNA molecule to allow correction of PCR and sequencing errors. The authors processed their data as follows. TCR identification, UMI-based error correction and CDR3 extraction were performed with Decombinator tools. Expanded TCRs were defined as those above a frequency of 2 per 1,000, corresponding to the top 1% of the tumor frequency distribution. Renyi diversity was calculated using the R vegan package after each repertoire was subsampled 100 times to 5,000 TCRs. CDR3 similarity networks were constructed using string-kernel similarity of amino acid triplets, with links drawn between CDR3s whose pairwise similarity was above 0.82. TCRdb applied fastp at Q25 and MiXCR to the public reads, then kept only in-frame beta chains. CDR3 protein sequences are deduplicated, and each keeps its most common genes and DNA. These V and J calls are TCRdb output, not the study's own analysis. The sample table lists over 2,000 distinct CDR3 sequences, about 15% of them with a count of one. The ten largest clones take up 20% to 30% of the sample.

In the paper's terms, the time point label means: sample taken at primary tumor resection. Samples were obtained from approximately 72 patients with early-stage, untreated non-small cell lung cancer from the lung TRACERx cohort. Whole RNA extracted from tumor and nontumor lung tissue, or from cryopreserved PBMC samples, was used for TCR sequencing without cell sorting. A patient was chosen for TCR sequencing only when enough RNA was available from at least two tumor regions. Before selection, tumor and adjacent nontumor lung specimens were reviewed by a lung pathologist. The CDR3 numbers 15 residues from cysteine through phenylalanine. Just CDR3 DNA is preserved here, 45 bases in frame from base 1. V and J are truncated by 6 bases and 0 bases respectively, leaving an intervening sequence of 12 bases. In the germline V gene, CDR1 corresponds to MNHEY and CDR2 to SVGAGI. The entry originates in a study of spatial heterogeneity in lung cancer (dated by TCRdb to about 2019). About the full investigation: More beta-chain than alpha-chain transcripts were consistently detected, likely reflecting higher beta-chain transcript abundance. Both alpha and beta chains were TCR-sequenced in about 240 tumor regions, under 85 matched nontumor lung samples and 55 to 60 PBMC samples obtained at surgery. TCR alpha and beta repertoires were quantitatively compared across multiple tumor regions, matched nontumor lung and blood in non-small cell lung cancer. In the raw uncorrected reads, each unique combination of TCR and UMI appeared more than ten times on average. Nonsynonymous mutation counts, determined by whole-exome sequencing of tumor tissue, were related to TCR repertoire features.

Paper-wide results and their limitations: Additional single-cell paired TCR alpha and beta sequencing was considered necessary to confirm, at a functional level, the hypothesis that regional TCRs recognize regional mutations.

The receptor was isolated from a male donor with early-stage non-small cell lung cancer. The receptor chain draws on TRBV6-5 and TRBJ1-5; the D gene is possibly TRBD1, with 5 bases matching. The source material was normal lung tissue next to the tumor, sampled at surgery. The CDR3 reads as follows: CASRRRGDSNQPQHF. Here is the DNA: TGTGCCAGCAGGCGACGGGGGGATAGCAATCAGCCCCAGCATTTT.